This T cell receptor (beta chain) was captured in a study of T cell responses to AZD1222 COVID-19 vaccine. This table comes from immunoSEQ multiplex PCR, and its TCRdb copy is limited to in-frame clones, with some not included. This table has some 100,000 clones, around 87% appearing once. CDR1 SEHNR and CDR2 FQNEAQ come from the germline V gene (reference sequence). V was shortened by 7 bases and J by 5 bases, with 14 bases between the two germline ends. The CDR3 consists of 13 residues. This TCR was recovered from an adult who received the AZD1222 COVID-19 vaccine. This sequence joins TRBV7-9 and TRBJ1-1; no definite D call. The input for sequencing was peripheral blood, taken 28 days after the second AZD1222 dose. CDR3 residues: CASTSPVGTEAFF. DNA of the CDR3: TGTGCCAGCACCTCCCCGGTGGGTACTGAAGCTTTCTTT.